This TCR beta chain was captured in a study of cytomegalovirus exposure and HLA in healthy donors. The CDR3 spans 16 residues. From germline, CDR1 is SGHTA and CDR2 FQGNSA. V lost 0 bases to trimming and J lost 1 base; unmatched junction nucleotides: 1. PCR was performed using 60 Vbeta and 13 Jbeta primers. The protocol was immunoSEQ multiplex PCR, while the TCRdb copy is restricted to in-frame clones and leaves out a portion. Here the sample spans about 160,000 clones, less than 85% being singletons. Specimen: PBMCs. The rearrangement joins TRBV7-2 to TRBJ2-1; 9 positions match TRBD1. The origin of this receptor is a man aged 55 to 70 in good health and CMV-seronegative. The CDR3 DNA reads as TGTGCCAGCAGCTTAGCGGGACAGGGTTCCTACAATGAGCAGTTCTTC. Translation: CASSLAGQGSYNEQFF.